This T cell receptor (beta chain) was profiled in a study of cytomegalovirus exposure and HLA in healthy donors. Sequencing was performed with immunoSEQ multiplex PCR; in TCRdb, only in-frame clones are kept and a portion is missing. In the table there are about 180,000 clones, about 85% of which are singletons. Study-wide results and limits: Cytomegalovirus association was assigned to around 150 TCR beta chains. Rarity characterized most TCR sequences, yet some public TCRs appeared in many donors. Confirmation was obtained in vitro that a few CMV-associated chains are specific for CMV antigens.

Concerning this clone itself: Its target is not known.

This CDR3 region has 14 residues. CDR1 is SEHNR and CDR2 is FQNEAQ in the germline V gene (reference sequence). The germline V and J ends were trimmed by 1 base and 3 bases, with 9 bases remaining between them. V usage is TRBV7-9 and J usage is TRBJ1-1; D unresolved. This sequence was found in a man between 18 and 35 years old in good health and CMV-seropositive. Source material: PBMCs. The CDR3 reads CASSLGSGYTEAFF. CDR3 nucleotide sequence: TGTGCCAGCAGCTTAGGATCGGGGTACACTGAAGCTTTCTTT.